One and the same sample provided the 15 T cell receptor beta chains below, sequenced in a study of T cell repertoires in cytomegalovirus infection. In TCRdb, the reads were re-called with MiXCR into one record per CDR3 protein. This sample has about 230,000 distinct CDR3 sequences; 22% occur once, and the top ten carry roughly 18%. Input material: CD8+ T cells from PBMCs. The receptors originated from a human donor in good health (CMV status not recorded). Some clones in this sample may be carry-over from other donors' samples.

In this sample, this clonotype turned up a few times. This rearrangement joins TRBV14 to TRBJ1-1; 7 bases map to TRBD1. This CDR3 contains 16 residues. V lost 3 bases to trimming and J lost 4 bases; unmatched junction nucleotides: 11. Germline V gene lookup returns CDR1 SGHDN and CDR2 FVKESK. CDR3 DNA: TGTGCCAGCAGCCATGGGCCCGACAGGGCGAGCACTGAAGCTTTCTTT. It encodes CASSHGPDRASTEAFF.

This clonotype came up a few times. The chain has TRBV19 and TRBJ1-1, with no clear D. The length of the CDR3 is 13 residues. V was shortened by 5 bases and J by 4 bases, with 11 bases between the two germline ends. Germline loops: CDR1 LNHDA, CDR2 SQIVND (reference sequence). CDR3 sequence: CASSDLLPTEAFF. CDR3 nucleotides: TGTGCCAGTAGTGACTTACTTCCCACTGAAGCTTTCTTT.

V usage is TRBV4-1 and J usage is TRBJ1-4; D remains ambiguous. The CDR3 is 14 amino acids. Per germline, CDR1 MGHRA and CDR2 YSYEKL. The V end lost 2 bases, the J end lost 7 bases, and 11 bases lay between the germline ends. CDR3 loop: CASSQPSASEKLFF. DNA of the CDR3: TGCGCCAGCAGCCAACCCTCGGCGAGTGAAAAACTGTTTTTT.

This clonotype has just a few counts. The rearrangement joins TRBV19 to TRBJ1-1; 7 bases align to TRBD1. The ends lost 7 bases at V and 4 bases at J; junction bases unmatched: 9. CDR1 is LNHDA and CDR2 is SQIVND in the germline V gene (reference sequence). CDR3 length: 14 amino acids. The CDR3 region is CASTWTGGSTEAFF. The CDR3 DNA is TGTGCCAGTACCTGGACAGGAGGGAGCACTGAAGCTTTCTTT.

The CDR3: CASSFVAGTDTQYF. The CDR3 region has the DNA TGTGCCAGCAGTTTCGTAGCGGGCACAGATACGCAGTATTTT. The chain joins TRBV28 to TRBJ2-3; TRBD2 is a possible D gene (6 bases). V lost 3 bases to trimming and J lost 1 base, with 8 bases between them. CDR3 length: 14 residues. CDR1 is MDHEN, CDR2 SYDVKM, per germline.

The chain carries TRBV10-3 and TRBJ1-4, with D uncertain. The CDR3 extends over 16 amino acids. Germline CDR1 is ENHRY and CDR2 is SYGVKD. The ends were cut back, 0 bases at V and 0 bases at J, with 8 bases in the middle. In nucleotides, the CDR3 is TGTGCCATCAGTGAGTCGAGACGGGCAACTAATGAAAAACTGTTTTTT. Translating gives CAISESRRATNEKLFF.

The CDR3 region is CASSQWTSLTDTQYF. The CDR3 bases are TGCGCCAGCAGCCAATGGACTAGCTTGACAGATACGCAGTATTTT. The chain carries TRBV4-1 and TRBJ2-3; 8 bases are a match to TRBD2. Germline-derived CDR1 and CDR2 are MGHRA and YSYEKL. The CDR3 loop spans 15 amino acids. V was clipped by 2 bases and J by 3 bases; unmatched bases: 4.

The chain employs TRBV12-3 or TRBV12-4 and TRBJ2-2, with D perhaps matching TRBD1 (5 bases). The CDR3 is made up of 14 amino acids. Between the trimmed V and J ends, which lost 5 bases and 6 bases, there was a span of 13 bases. CDR3 in DNA: TGTGCCAGCAGTACCTCGACAGACGCCGGGGAGCTGTTTTTT. Its translation is CASSTSTDAGELFF.

This chain links TRBV28 with TRBJ1-2, with 7 bases identical to TRBD1. The V and J ends lost 2 bases and 3 bases, in that order; junction bases with no gene match: 12. CDR1 and CDR2 from the germline V gene are MDHEN and SYDVKM. This CDR3 has 17 amino acids. CDR3 region: CASSLRGGPAPDYGYTF. The CDR3 coding sequence is TGTGCCAGCAGTTTACGAGGGGGCCCCGCTCCAGACTATGGCTACACCTTC.

The genes are TRBV20-1 and TRBJ2-5, with D perhaps being TRBD1 or TRBD2 (6 bases each). The CDR3 consists of 14 residues. V was cut by 3 bases and J by 3 bases, with 14 bases left in between. CDR1 and CDR2 (germline): DFQATT, SNEGSKA (reference sequence). The CDR3 loop reads CSASRWGAEETQYF. For the CDR3, the DNA is TGCAGTGCTAGTAGGTGGGGGGCCGAAGAGACCCAGTACTTC.

This clonotype has only a few counts. The chain has TRBV7-9 and TRBJ1-1; weak D call: TRBD1 (6 bases). Germline V gives CDR1 SEHNR, CDR2 FQNEAQ (reference sequence). The V and J ends lost 8 bases and 5 bases respectively, with 18 bases between them. The CDR3 consists of 14 residues. The CDR3 nucleotides read TGTGCCAGCCGACCGCCGGGGGCCGGGACTGAAGCTTTCTTT. Translating it yields CASRPPGAGTEAFF.

This clonotype showed up just a few times. This chain uses TRBV7-2 with TRBJ1-1; D uncertain. V was trimmed by 5 bases and J by 5 bases, leaving 18 bases between them. Per the germline V gene, CDR1 is SGHTA and CDR2 is FQGNSA. This CDR3 comprises 15 residues. The CDR3 spells CASSLTPSWDTEAFF. The CDR3, as DNA: TGTGCCAGCAGCCTAACTCCCTCGTGGGATACTGAAGCTTTCTTT.

This clonotype showed up just a few times. This sequence joins TRBV28 and TRBJ1-2; no clear D. Trimming took 3 bases from V and 8 from J, leaving 13 bases between them. The CDR3 spans 13 residues. Germline-derived CDR1 and CDR2 are MDHEN and SYDVKM. As DNA, the CDR3 is TGTGCCAGCAGTTTCCCGGGAATGGTCGGCTACACCTTC. It yields the protein CASSFPGMVGYTF.

The chain uses TRBV4-1 and TRBJ2-3, with D possibly TRBD2 on 7 matching bases. Germline V lookup: CDR1 MGHRA, CDR2 YSYEKL. The ends were cut back, 1 base at V and 6 bases at J, with 14 bases in the middle. This CDR3 is 15 amino acids long. The CDR3: CASSQGGGAGDTQYF. The DNA of the CDR3 is TGCGCCAGCAGCCAAGGAGGGGGGGCTGGCGATACGCAGTATTTT.

The chain joins TRBV20-1 to TRBJ2-7, with 7 bases lining up with TRBD2. The CDR3 runs 15 residues. Germline CDR1 is DFQATT and CDR2 is SNEGSKA (reference sequence). With V trimmed by 1 base and J by 4 bases, 10 bases remained unmatched. CDR3 nucleotides: TGCAGTGCTAGAGGGACGGGGGGTGGGGTTTACGAGCAGTACTTC. It is translated as CSARGTGGGVYEQYF.